This T cell receptor beta chain was identified during a study of blood T cell repertoires in COVID-19. The wider study: COVID-19 samples collected from the United States, Italy and Spain covered acute and convalescent phases.

Per germline, CDR1 MDHEN and CDR2 SYDVKM. J lost 4 bases, V lost 6 bases, and 9 bases had no gene match. The CDR3 covers 15 residues. Some clones are missing from TCRdb's copy, which holds only in-frame ones; the method was immunoSEQ multiplex PCR. The sample gives tens of thousands of clones, 70% to 90% of which show up once; over 4.5% is in the top ten. Specimen: peripheral blood. V usage is TRBV28 and J usage is TRBJ1-5; 7 bases align to TRBD1. The sequence came from a man aged 65 to 85 with active COVID-19. CDR3 in DNA: TGTGCCAGCAGGCCCCCCGGGACAGAAAATCAGCCCCAGCATTTT. It codes for CASRPPGTENQPQHF.